A selection of T cell receptor beta chains follows, all from one sample in a study of T-cell reconstitution after alpha-beta-depleted transplantation in children. TCRdb recomputed calls from the PCR reads with MiXCR, one row per CDR3 protein. The table records 380,000 or so distinct CDR3 sequences, 10% to 15% of them present only once. The sample consisted of PBMCs, taken from the stem cell graft. The receptors were sampled from a human donor who donated a stem cell graft to a child with Fanconi anemia. Both conserved end residues are part of each CDR3. The order of the fields is V gene, clone size, D gene, J gene, CDR3 protein, CDR3 DNA. D genes are given only for firm matches. Not all rows give a size; the values are once, few, many and, for expanded clones, a class.

V: TRBV5-1
size: .
D: .
J: TRBJ2-3
CDR3: CASSLGGTRPDTQYF
DNA: TGCGCCAGCAGCTTGGGGGGGACGCGGCCAGATACGCAGTATTTT

V: TRBV6-4
size: .
D: .
J: TRBJ1-2
CDR3: CASSRGPDRSGGYTF
DNA: TGTGCCAGCAGTAGGGGCCCCGACAGGAGTGGTGGCTACACCTTC

V: TRBV9
size: many
D: TRBD1
J: TRBJ2-7
CDR3: CASSNFRDREYTYEQYF
DNA: TGTGCCAGCAGCAACTTCCGGGACAGGGAATATACCTACGAGCAGTACTTC

V: TRBV29-1
size: .
D: .
J: TRBJ1-5
CDR3: CSVETSPNQPQHF
DNA: TGCAGCGTTGAGACCAGTCCTAATCAGCCCCAGCATTTT

V: TRBV12-5
size: few
D: .
J: TRBJ2-1
CDR3: CASGLVRRSYNEQFF
DNA: TGTGCTAGTGGTTTAGTACGCCGCTCCTACAATGAGCAGTTCTTC

V: TRBV18
size: .
D: TRBD1
J: TRBJ2-1
CDR3: CASPPGGQGVFGEQFF
DNA: TGTGCCAGCCCGCCGGGGGGACAGGGAGTATTTGGTGAGCAGTTCTTC

V: TRBV27
size: .
D: TRBD1
J: TRBJ1-2
CDR3: CASSGQGRGGYTF
DNA: TGTGCCAGCAGTGGACAGGGTAGAGGTGGCTACACCTTC

V: TRBV3-1
size: .
D: .
J: TRBJ2-1
CDR3: CASSPTHTHNEQFF
DNA: TGTGCCAGCAGCCCGACACATACCCACAATGAGCAGTTCTTC

V: TRBV2
size: few
D: .
J: TRBJ2-7
CDR3: CASRASLSEQYF
DNA: TGTGCCAGCAGGGCCTCCCTGAGCGAGCAGTACTTC

V: TRBV6-1
size: .
D: .
J: TRBJ1-1
CDR3: CASSVTVMNTEAFF
DNA: TGTGCCAGCAGTGTGACAGTCATGAACACTGAAGCTTTCTTT

V: TRBV5-1
size: .
D: TRBD1
J: TRBJ2-2
CDR3: CASSLITGAGELFF
DNA: TGCGCCAGCAGCTTGATTACAGGGGCCGGGGAGCTGTTTTTT

V: TRBV5-8
size: .
D: .
J: TRBJ1-2
CDR3: CARGLGPQGSRAF
DNA: TGTGCCAGGGGCCTTGGGCCCCAGGGGAGTAGGGCCTTC

V: TRBV27
size: few
D: TRBD1
J: TRBJ1-2
CDR3: CASSDGQGGFGYTF
DNA: TGTGCCAGCAGCGACGGACAGGGTGGCTTCGGCTACACCTTC

V: TRBV6-5
size: few
D: .
J: TRBJ2-1
CDR3: CASSFYYQGTRSYNEQFF
DNA: TGTGCCAGCAGTTTCTATTACCAGGGGACCCGGAGTTACAATGAGCAGTTCTTC

V: TRBV12-3/TRBV12-4
size: many
D: .
J: TRBJ1-4
CDR3: CASSLNLLKGEKLFF
DNA: TGTGCCAGCAGCCTGAACCTCCTAAAAGGTGAAAAACTGTTTTTT

V: TRBV20-1
size: .
D: .
J: TRBJ1-5
CDR3: CSARYGLGNQPQHF
DNA: TGCAGTGCTAGATATGGGCTTGGCAATCAGCCCCAGCATTTT

V: TRBV12-3/TRBV12-4
size: .
D: .
J: TRBJ2-3
CDR3: CASSSSQGSDTQYF
DNA: TGTGCCAGCAGTTCTTCCCAGGGTTCAGATACGCAGTATTTT

V: TRBV5-1
size: .
D: .
J: TRBJ1-4
CDR3: CASSLAAWDEKLFF
DNA: TGCGCCAGCAGCTTGGCCGCCTGGGATGAAAAACTGTTTTTT

V: TRBV20-1
size: many
D: .
J: TRBJ2-7
CDR3: CSARDRGEVSEQYF
DNA: TGCAGTGCTAGAGACAGGGGGGAGGTCTCCGAGCAGTACTTC

V: TRBV12-3/TRBV12-4
size: few
D: TRBD1
J: TRBJ1-1
CDR3: CASSSIGQGGAFF
DNA: TGTGCCAGCAGTTCGATAGGACAGGGGGGAGCTTTCTTT